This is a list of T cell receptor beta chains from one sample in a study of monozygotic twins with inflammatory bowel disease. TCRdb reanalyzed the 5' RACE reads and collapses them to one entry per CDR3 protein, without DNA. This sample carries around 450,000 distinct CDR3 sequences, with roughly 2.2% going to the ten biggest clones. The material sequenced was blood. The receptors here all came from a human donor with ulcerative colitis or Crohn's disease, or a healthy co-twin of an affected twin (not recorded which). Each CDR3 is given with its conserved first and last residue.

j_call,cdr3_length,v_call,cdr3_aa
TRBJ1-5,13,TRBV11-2,CASSLDLVQPQHF
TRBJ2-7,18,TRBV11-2,CASSSHSGTGGRSYEQYF
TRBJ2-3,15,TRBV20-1,CSARATSPRKDTQYF
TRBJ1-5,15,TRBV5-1,CASSPGDPGHQPQHF
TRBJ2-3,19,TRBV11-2,CASSLEARGLAGRRDTQYF
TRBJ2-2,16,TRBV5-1,CASSEGRGPGEGELFF
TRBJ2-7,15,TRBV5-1,CASSLGQVNHYEQYF
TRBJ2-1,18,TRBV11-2,CASSLDGLTSRVENEQFF
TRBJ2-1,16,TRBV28,CASSLFRPSAHNEQFF
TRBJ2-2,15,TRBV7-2,CASSLTDLNTGELFF
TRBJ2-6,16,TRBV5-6,CASSLVTSSGANVLTF
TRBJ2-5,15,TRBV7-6,CASSLMTSGSETQYF
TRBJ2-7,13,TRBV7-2,CASSLEASSEQYF
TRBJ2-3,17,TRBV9,CASSVAPGGQDTDTQHF
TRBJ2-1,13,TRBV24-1,CATSDLPGGEQFF
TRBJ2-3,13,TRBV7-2,CASSLEAADTQYF